The next 4 T cell receptor beta chains were all read from a single sample in a study of blood T cell repertoires in COVID-19 (TCRdb year 2020). Libraries came from the immunoSEQ multiplex PCR assay. Imported from immuneACCESS, the table was reduced by TCRdb to in-frame sequences with V and J called. These copies leave out some clones; in studies compared against another copy, an unresolved V gene accounts for under half, and the cause of the remainder is not known. The sample profile shows 150,000 to 200,000 clones; around 80% of them were found once. The top ten hold over 5% of the sample. The specimen was PBMCs or T cells enriched from blood (not recorded which). The receptors here all came from a man between 65 and 85 years old who had been exposed to COVID-19.

This clone was seen a handful of times. The chain joins TRBV3-1 (or the pseudogene TRBV3-2) to TRBJ1-2; TRBD1 matches 11 bases. V shed 3 bases, J shed 6 bases, and the junction held 24 bases outside the gene matches. Germline CDR1 reads LGHDT; CDR2 reads YNNKEL (reference sequence). The CDR3 loop spans 21 amino acids. As DNA, the CDR3 is TGTGCCAGCAGCCACCCTATCGGGCTGGGACAGGGGGTGAGGGGCTCAAATGGCTACACCTTC. It yields the protein CASSHPIGLGQGVRGSNGYTF.

V usage is TRBV7-6 and J usage is TRBJ2-2, with 11 bases lining up with TRBD2. Looked up from germline, CDR1 is SGHVS and CDR2 is FNYEAQ. The length of the CDR3 is 18 residues. Unmatched junction bases numbered 10, after V lost 2 bases and J lost 5 bases. The CDR3 is CASSLYQLAGEGTGELFF. In DNA form, the CDR3 reads TGTGCCAGCAGCTTATATCAACTAGCGGGGGAAGGTACCGGGGAGCTGTTTTTT.

The V gene is TRBV7-2, the J gene TRBJ1-2, with a possible D match to TRBD1 (5 bases). CDR3 size: 13 residues. V was trimmed by 1 base and J by 6 bases, leaving 9 bases between them. CDR1 and CDR2 (germline): SGHTA, FQGNSA. In DNA form, the CDR3 reads TGTGCCAGCAGCTTAGTGGCAGGGAATGGCTACACCTTC. This gives the protein CASSLVAGNGYTF.

The chain has TRBV5-4 and TRBJ2-3; 8 bases fit TRBD2. The CDR3 is 15 amino acids. V gave up 4 bases and J gave up 2 bases; unmatched junction bases: 6. Germline V gene sequence: CDR1 SGHNT, CDR2 YYREEE (reference sequence). The CDR3 DNA reads TGTGCCAGCAGCGCACCACTAGCGGACACAGATACGCAGTATTTT. This encodes CASSAPLADTDTQYF.